These 20 T cell receptor beta chains were sequenced from one sample in a study of CD8 T cells in Susac syndrome. The authors reverse transcribed about 0.5 to 1 ug RNA with random hexamers. MiXCR was run by TCRdb on the immunoSEQ multiplex PCR reads, yielding one entry per CDR3 protein. The table shows roughly 67,000 distinct CDR3 sequences, with approximately 94% occurring only once. Specimen: CD8+ T cells from PBMCs. The receptors shown here come from a human donor with multiple sclerosis.

V is TRBV6-2 or TRBV6-3 and J is TRBJ2-7; D gene ambiguous. This CDR3 has 14 amino acids. Germline V CDR1 and CDR2: MNHEY, SVGEGT. Trimming cost V 3 bases and J 11 bases, with 20 bases left between them. CDR3 in amino acids: CASSYSFGSNGEYF. The CDR3 DNA is TGTGCCAGCAGTTATTCCTTCGGCTCCAACGGCGAGTACTTC.

This chain connects TRBV20-1 to TRBJ2-7; the D is unclear. The V gene lost 3 bases and the J gene lost 1 base, with 7 bases spanning the gap. From germline, CDR1 is DFQATT and CDR2 SNEGSKA (reference sequence). The CDR3 covers 12 residues. CDR3 sequence (DNA): TGCAGTGCTAGTCTAGGGTCCTACGAGCAGTACTTC. Protein: CSASLGSYEQYF.

The CDR3 loop reads CASSPTSGRSTDTQHF. CDR3 bases: TGCGCCAGCAGCCCCACTAGCGGGAGGAGCACAGATACGCAGCATTTT. The chain uses TRBV5-1 and TRBJ2-3; D unresolved. The DNA end is more similar to TRBJ1-5, so the J call may be wrong. The CDR3 loop spans 16 amino acids. Per germline, CDR1 SGHRS and CDR2 YFSETQ.

The V call is TRBV20-1, the J call TRBJ2-3; TRBD2 aligns across 15 bases. V was clipped by 5 bases and J by 4 bases; unmatched bases: 4. In germline, CDR1 is DFQATT, CDR2 SNEGSKA (reference sequence). The CDR3 runs to 15 residues. The CDR3, as DNA: TGCAGTGCTCCCCGGACTAGCGGGGGGGCAGATACGCAGTATTTT. Its protein is CSAPRTSGGADTQYF.

V and J are TRBV13 and TRBJ2-7, with 8 bases aligning to TRBD1. The ends lost 2 bases at V and 0 bases at J; junction bases unmatched: 15. Germline loops: CDR1 PRHDT, CDR2 FYEKMQ (reference sequence). CDR3 size: 19 residues. The CDR3 region is CASSLRDRKLRDFSYEQYF. The CDR3 DNA reads TGTGCCAGCAGCTTACGGGACAGGAAACTCCGGGACTTCTCCTACGAGCAGTACTTC. The variable domain in full, with the rest retrieved from reference TRBV13 and TRBJ2-7, is AAGVIQSPRHLIKEKRETATLKCYPIPRHDTVYWYQQGPGQDPQFLISFYEKMQSDKGSIPDRFSAQQFSDYHSELNMSSLELGDSALYFCASSLRDRKLRDFSYEQYFGPGTRLTVT.

V is TRBV11-3 and J is TRBJ2-3, with D tentatively TRBD1 (6 bases). There are 14 residues in the CDR3. Per the germline V gene, CDR1 is SGHNT and CDR2 is YENEEA. V gave up 4 bases and J gave up 2 bases, with 10 bases separating them. CDR3 residues: CASSYGQFTDTQYF. CDR3 nucleotide sequence: TGTGCCAGCAGCTATGGACAGTTCACAGATACGCAGTATTTT.

The genes are TRBV23-1 and TRBJ2-7, with 8 nucleotides matching TRBD2. TRBV23-1 is labeled an ORF, and its function is uncertain. The CDR3 contains 12 residues. V dropped 10 bases and J dropped 4; count of bases not matched to a gene: 6. The CDR3, as DNA: TGCGCCACCGGGGGGGCGGGATACGAGCAGTACTTC. It encodes CATGGAGYEQYF.

V is TRBV7-6 and J is TRBJ2-7; 9 positions agree with TRBD2. Germline values: CDR1 SGHVS, CDR2 FNYEAQ. The CDR3 sequence is 13 residues long. The V segment lost 5 bases and the J segment 6 bases; nucleotides outside the gene matches: 5. CDR3 loop: CASSLSGSSEQYF. CDR3 coding DNA: TGTGCCAGCAGCCTTAGCGGGAGCTCCGAGCAGTACTTC.

This clonotype was detected only once. The rearrangement uses TRBV4-1 and TRBJ1-1, with 9 bases lining up with TRBD1. The germline V gene has CDR1 MGHRA and CDR2 YSYEKL. V shed 4 bases and J 5 bases; nucleotides not matched to a gene: 14. The CDR3 extends over 17 amino acids. The CDR3 nucleotides read TGCGCCAGCAGCCGGACTAGGACAGGGGAGGGCCAAACTGAAGCTTTCTTT. Protein product: CASSRTRTGEGQTEAFF.

V gene TRBV5-1 combines with J gene TRBJ2-3, with 13 bases lining up with TRBD2. This CDR3 has 18 amino acids. The V segment lost 4 bases and the J segment 0 bases; nucleotides outside the gene matches: 8. Germline-derived CDR1 and CDR2 are SGHRS and YFSETQ. The CDR3: CASSTGLAGQSSTDTQYF. The CDR3 nucleotides are TGCGCCAGCAGCACGGGACTAGCGGGGCAATCTAGCACAGATACGCAGTATTTT.

The V call is TRBV29-1, the J call TRBJ1-3; D gene unclear. CDR1 SQVTM and CDR2 ANQGSEA come from the germline V gene. The CDR3 consists of 13 residues. Deletions cut 3 bases from V and 1 base from J, with 7 bases between. The CDR3 DNA is TGCAGCGTTGATTCAGGATCTGGAAACACCATATATTTT. Amino acids: CSVDSGSGNTIYF.

V usage is TRBV7-9 and J usage is TRBJ1-2; a weak D match, TRBD1 (6 bases). V lost 5 bases and J lost 6, with 19 bases in between. The CDR3 loop spans 15 amino acids. Germline values: CDR1 SEHNR, CDR2 FQNEAQ (reference sequence). The CDR3 loop is CASSPRTVAADGYTF. The CDR3 coding sequence is TGTGCCAGCAGCCCGCGGACAGTCGCCGCGGATGGCTACACCTTC.

The gene calls are TRBV4-2 and TRBJ1-2, with 7 bases matching TRBD1. V shed 1 base, J shed 5 bases, and the junction held 7 bases outside the gene matches. Germline V CDR1 and CDR2: LGHNA, YNFKEQ. This CDR3 contains 15 residues. The CDR3 DNA reads TGTGCCAGCAGCCAAGGAACAGGGGCCATTTATGGCTACACCTTC. Protein product: CASSQGTGAIYGYTF.

The CDR3 sequence is CASRTRASLGSGYTF. The DNA for the CDR3 is TGTGCCAGCAGGACTCGGGCCTCCTTGGGAAGTGGCTACACCTTC. The chain combines TRBV27 with TRBJ1-2; the D is unclear. CDR3 size: 15 residues. Trimming pared 6 bases from V and 7 bases from J, leaving 21 bases between. Germline CDR1 MNHEY, CDR2 SMNVEV (reference sequence).

DNA of the CDR3: TGTGCCAGCAGCTTAGCGGGACAGGCGAGAGAGCAGTACTTC. As protein: CASSLAGQAREQYF. The chain combines TRBV7-9 with TRBJ2-7; 8 bases agree with TRBD1. V gave up 0 bases and J gave up 7 bases; unmatched junction bases: 5. The V gene's germline CDR1 is SEHNR and CDR2 FQNEAQ (reference sequence). The CDR3 loop spans 14 amino acids.

This chain joins TRBV5-1 and TRBJ2-4; 11 bases agree with TRBD1. This CDR3 spans 20 amino acids. Trimming at V came to 3 bases and at J to 1 base, leaving 15 bases not matched to a gene. The germline CDR1 and CDR2 sequences are SGHRS and YFSETQ. As DNA, the CDR3 is TGCGCCAGCAGCTCCCCCAGGACAGGGGGCCCATTCGCCGCCAAAAACATTCAGTACTTC. Translated, it gives CASSSPRTGGPFAAKNIQYF. The whole variable domain, filled in from reference TRBV5-1 and TRBJ2-4, reads KAGVTQTPRYLIKTRGQQVTLSCSPISGHRSVSWYQQTPGQGLQFLFEYFSETQRNKGNFPGRFSGRQFSNSRSEMNVSTLELGDSALYLCASSSPRTGGPFAAKNIQYFGAGTRLSVL.

The chain couples TRBV6-6 to TRBJ1-5; D remains ambiguous. The CDR3 contains 15 residues. Germline V gene lookup returns CDR1 MNHNY and CDR2 SVGAGI (reference sequence). Trimming took 3 bases from V and 0 from J, leaving 9 bases between them. The CDR3 region is CASSYMENSNQPQHF. In nucleotides, the CDR3 is TGTGCCAGCAGTTATATGGAGAATAGCAATCAGCCCCAGCATTTT.

The V gene is TRBV6-1, the J gene TRBJ1-4; the D is unclear. The V gene's germline CDR1 is MNHNS and CDR2 SASEGT. CDR3 length: 14 residues. Trimming shortened V by 3 bases and J by 5 bases, and 10 bases separated the two germline ends. CDR3 loop: CASSELAANEKLFF. The CDR3 nucleotides are TGTGCCAGCAGTGAGTTGGCAGCAAATGAAAAACTGTTTTTT.

This chain links TRBV7-2 with TRBJ1-5, with 12 nucleotides matching TRBD1. CDR3 length: 15 residues. After removal of 4 bases from V and 6 bases from J, the junction contained 4 bases not matched to a gene. Germline assignment: CDR1 SGHTA and CDR2 FQGNSA. The CDR3 DNA follows: TGTGCCAGCAGCTCTTGGGACAGGGGGCCTCAGCCCCAGCATTTT. Protein: CASSSWDRGPQPQHF. Complete variable domain (other parts from reference TRBV7-2 and TRBJ1-5): GAGVSQSPSNKVTEKGKDVELRCDPISGHTALYWYRQSLGQGLEFLIYFQGNSAPDKSGLPSDRFSAERTGGSVSTLTIQRTQQEDSAVYLCASSSWDRGPQPQHFGDGTRLSIL.

Comments on this clonotype: A read error is likely, as this CDR3 ends without the conserved phenylalanine or tryptophan. The chain links TRBV6-5 to TRBJ1-5; 7 bases fit TRBD1. V shed 5 bases, J shed 2 bases, and the junction held 3 bases outside the gene matches. CDR1 MNHEY and CDR2 SVGAGI come from the germline V gene. The CDR3 extends over 14 amino acids. CDR3 nucleotide sequence: TGTGCCAGCAGTCAGGGGGGAGGCAATCAGCCCCAGCATCTT. It specifies CASSQGGGNQPQHL.